Described below is a single T cell receptor beta chain sequence and its context. In the study's own analysis: The authors estimated nucleated cell counts from reference gene primer amplification. This table comes from immunoSEQ multiplex PCR, and its TCRdb copy is limited to in-frame clones, with some not included. The V and J calls and clone size come from that table; D and trimming were worked out from the DNA. The table records about 130,000 clones, about 83% of them present only once. The CDR3 contains 15 residues. The V and J ends lost 4 bases and 4 bases respectively, with 14 bases between them. Germline CDR1 is MNHEY and CDR2 is SVGAGI. This entry comes from a study of blood T cell repertoires in COVID-19. Study-wide background: From the United States, Italy and Spain came samples of acute and convalescent COVID-19. PBMCs, B-cell-depleted T cells, or T cells were the source of the cDNA or gDNA that made up the material.

The receptor was isolated from a man between 60 and 70 years old with acute or convalescent COVID-19. The rearrangement uses TRBV6-5 and TRBJ1-5, with D uncertain. The sequenced material came from peripheral blood. In nucleotides, the CDR3 is TGTGCCAGCAGTTCCGGGATCGTGAGAAATCAGCCCCAGCATTTT. It codes for CASSSGIVRNQPQHF.